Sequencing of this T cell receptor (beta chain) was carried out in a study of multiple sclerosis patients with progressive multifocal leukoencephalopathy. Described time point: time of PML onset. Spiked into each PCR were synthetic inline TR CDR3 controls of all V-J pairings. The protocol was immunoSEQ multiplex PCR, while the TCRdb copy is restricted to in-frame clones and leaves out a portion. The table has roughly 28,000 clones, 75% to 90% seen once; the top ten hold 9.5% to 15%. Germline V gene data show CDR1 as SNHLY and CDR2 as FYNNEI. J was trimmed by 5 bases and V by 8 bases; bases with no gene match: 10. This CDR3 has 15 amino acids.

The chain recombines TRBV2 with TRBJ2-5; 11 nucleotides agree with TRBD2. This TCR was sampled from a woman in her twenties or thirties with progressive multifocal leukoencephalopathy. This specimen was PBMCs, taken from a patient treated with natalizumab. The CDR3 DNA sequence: TGTGCCAGCGCTTGGTCACTAGCGGGGGAGGAGACCCAGTACTTC. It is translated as CASAWSLAGEETQYF.